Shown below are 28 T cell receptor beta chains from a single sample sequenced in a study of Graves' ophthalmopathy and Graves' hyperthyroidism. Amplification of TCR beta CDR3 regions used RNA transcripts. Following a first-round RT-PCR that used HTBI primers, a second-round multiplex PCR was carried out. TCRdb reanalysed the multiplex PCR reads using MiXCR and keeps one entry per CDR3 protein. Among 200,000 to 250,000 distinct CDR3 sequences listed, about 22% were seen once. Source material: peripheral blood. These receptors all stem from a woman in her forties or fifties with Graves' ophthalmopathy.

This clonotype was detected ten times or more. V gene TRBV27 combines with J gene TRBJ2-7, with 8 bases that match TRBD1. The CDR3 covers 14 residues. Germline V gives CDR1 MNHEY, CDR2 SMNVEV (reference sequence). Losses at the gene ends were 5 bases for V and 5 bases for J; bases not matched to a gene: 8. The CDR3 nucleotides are TGTGCCAGCAGTCTTAGGACAGGGATAGACGAGCAGTACTTC. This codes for CASSLRTGIDEQYF.

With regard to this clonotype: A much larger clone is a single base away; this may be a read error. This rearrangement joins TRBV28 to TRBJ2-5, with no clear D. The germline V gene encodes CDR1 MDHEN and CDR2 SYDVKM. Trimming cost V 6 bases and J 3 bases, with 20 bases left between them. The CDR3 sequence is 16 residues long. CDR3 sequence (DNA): TGTGCCAGCAGCCCTCGGGCCTACATCCTCGAAGAGACCCAGTACTTC. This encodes CASSPRAYILEETQYF.

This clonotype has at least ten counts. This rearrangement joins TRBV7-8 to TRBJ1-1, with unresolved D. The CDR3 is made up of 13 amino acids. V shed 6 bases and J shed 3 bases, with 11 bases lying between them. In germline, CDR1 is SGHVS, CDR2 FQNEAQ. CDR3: CASSPSLDTEAFF. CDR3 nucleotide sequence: TGTGCCAGCAGTCCGTCCTTGGACACTGAAGCTTTCTTT.

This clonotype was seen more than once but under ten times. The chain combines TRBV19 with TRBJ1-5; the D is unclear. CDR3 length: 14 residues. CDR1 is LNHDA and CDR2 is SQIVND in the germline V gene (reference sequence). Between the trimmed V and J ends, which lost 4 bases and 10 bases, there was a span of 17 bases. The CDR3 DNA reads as TGTGCCAGTAGTAGCCAGCCCGCCGAAGATCCCCAGCATTTT. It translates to CASSSQPAEDPQHF.

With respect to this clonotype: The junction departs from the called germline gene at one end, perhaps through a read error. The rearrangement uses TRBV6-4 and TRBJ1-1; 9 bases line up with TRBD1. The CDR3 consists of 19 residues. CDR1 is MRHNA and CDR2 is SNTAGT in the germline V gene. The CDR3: CASSALLPGTGNSNTEALF. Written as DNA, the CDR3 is TGTGCCAGCAGTGCCTTACTCCCCGGGACAGGGAATAGTAACACTGAAGCTCTCTTT.

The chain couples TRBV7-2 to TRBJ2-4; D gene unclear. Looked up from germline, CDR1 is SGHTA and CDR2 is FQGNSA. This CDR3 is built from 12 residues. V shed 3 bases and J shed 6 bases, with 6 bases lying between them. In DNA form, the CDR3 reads TGTGCCAGCAGCTTGTTATCAAACATTCAGTACTTC. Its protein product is CASSLLSNIQYF.

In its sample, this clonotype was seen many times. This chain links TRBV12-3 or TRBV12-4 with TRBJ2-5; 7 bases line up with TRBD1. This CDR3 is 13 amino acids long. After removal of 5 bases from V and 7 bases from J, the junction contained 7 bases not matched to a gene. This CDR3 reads CASSEQGYVTQYF. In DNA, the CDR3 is TGTGCCAGCAGTGAACAGGGGTATGTGACCCAGTACTTC.

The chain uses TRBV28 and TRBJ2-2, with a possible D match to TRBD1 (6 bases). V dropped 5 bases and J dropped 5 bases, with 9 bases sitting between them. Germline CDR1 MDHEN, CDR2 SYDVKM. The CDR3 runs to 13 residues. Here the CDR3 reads CASSHRVTGELFF. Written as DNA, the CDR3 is TGTGCCAGCAGTCACAGGGTTACCGGGGAGCTGTTTTTT.

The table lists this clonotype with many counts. Written as DNA, the CDR3 is TGTGCCAGCAGCTTGACTAGCGGGAAGGAGCAGTACTTC. Its translation is CASSLTSGKEQYF. The gene calls are TRBV6-5 and TRBJ2-7, with 11 positions matching TRBD2. J lost 7 bases, V lost 6 bases, and 5 bases had no gene match. Germline V CDR1 and CDR2: MNHEY, SVGAGI. The length of the CDR3 is 13 residues.

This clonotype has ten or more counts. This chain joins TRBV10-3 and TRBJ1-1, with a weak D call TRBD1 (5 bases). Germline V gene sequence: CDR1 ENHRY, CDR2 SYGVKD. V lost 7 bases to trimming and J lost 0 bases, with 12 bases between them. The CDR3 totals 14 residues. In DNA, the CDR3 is TGTGCCATCAACTCGGGGGGACTGAACACTGAAGCTTTCTTT. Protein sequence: CAINSGGLNTEAFF.

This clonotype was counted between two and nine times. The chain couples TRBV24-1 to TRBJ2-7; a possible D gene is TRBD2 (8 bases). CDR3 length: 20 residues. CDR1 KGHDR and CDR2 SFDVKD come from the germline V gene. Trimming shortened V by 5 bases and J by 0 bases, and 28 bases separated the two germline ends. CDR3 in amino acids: CATSAPGGGTSGKVSYEQYF. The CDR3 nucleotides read TGTGCCACCAGTGCCCCAGGGGGGGGAACTAGCGGAAAGGTCTCCTACGAGCAGTACTTC.

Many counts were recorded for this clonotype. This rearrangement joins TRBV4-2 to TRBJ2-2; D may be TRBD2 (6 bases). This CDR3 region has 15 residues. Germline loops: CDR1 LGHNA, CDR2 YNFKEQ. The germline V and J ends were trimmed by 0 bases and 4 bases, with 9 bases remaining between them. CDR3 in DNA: TGTGCCAGCAGCCAAGAGGCGGGGAGCACCGGGGAGCTGTTTTTT. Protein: CASSQEAGSTGELFF.

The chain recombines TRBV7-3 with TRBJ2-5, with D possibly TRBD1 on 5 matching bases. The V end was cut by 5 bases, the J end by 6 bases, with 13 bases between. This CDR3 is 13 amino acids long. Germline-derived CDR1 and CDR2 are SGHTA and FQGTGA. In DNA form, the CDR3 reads TGTGCCAGCAGCCCCACAGGCGCTAAGACCCAGTACTTC. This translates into CASSPTGAKTQYF.

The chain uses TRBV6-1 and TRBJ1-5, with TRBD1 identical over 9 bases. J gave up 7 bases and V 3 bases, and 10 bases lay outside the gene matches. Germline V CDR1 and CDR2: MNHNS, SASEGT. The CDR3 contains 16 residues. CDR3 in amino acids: CASSEITGGSRQPQHF. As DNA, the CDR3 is TGTGCCAGCAGTGAGATAACAGGGGGCTCTAGGCAGCCCCAGCATTTT.

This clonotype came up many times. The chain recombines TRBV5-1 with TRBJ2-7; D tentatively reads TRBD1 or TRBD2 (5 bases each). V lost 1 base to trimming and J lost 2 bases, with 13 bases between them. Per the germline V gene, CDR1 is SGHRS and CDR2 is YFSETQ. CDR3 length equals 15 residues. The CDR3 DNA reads TGCGCCAGCAGCTTGAGGGGCGGGCCTACCTACGAGCAGTACTTC. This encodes CASSLRGGPTYEQYF.

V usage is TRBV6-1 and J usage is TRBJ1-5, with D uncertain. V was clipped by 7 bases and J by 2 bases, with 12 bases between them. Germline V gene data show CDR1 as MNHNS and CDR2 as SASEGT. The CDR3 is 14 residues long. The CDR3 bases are TGTGCCAGCAACCTTTCCCCCGGCAATCAGCCCCAGCATTTT. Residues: CASNLSPGNQPQHF.

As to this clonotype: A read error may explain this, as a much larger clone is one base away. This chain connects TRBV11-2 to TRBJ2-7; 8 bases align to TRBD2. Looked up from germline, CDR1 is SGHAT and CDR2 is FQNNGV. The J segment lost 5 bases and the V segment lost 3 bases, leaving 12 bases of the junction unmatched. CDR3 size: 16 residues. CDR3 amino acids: CASSLTSVLGIHEQYF. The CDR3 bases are TGTGCCAGCAGCTTGACTAGCGTCTTAGGCATCCACGAGCAGTACTTC.

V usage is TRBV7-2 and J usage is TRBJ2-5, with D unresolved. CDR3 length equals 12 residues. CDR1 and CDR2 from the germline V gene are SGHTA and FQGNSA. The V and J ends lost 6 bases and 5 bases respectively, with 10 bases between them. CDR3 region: CASSPLPETQYF. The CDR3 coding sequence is TGTGCCAGCAGTCCTCTTCCCGAGACCCAGTACTTC.

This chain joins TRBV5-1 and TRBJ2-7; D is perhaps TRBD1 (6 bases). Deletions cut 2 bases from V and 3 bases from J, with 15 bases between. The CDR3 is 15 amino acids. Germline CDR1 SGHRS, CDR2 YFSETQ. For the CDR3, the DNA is TGCGCCAGCAGCTTAGGGTGGGGGCCCGACTACGAGCAGTACTTC. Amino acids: CASSLGWGPDYEQYF.

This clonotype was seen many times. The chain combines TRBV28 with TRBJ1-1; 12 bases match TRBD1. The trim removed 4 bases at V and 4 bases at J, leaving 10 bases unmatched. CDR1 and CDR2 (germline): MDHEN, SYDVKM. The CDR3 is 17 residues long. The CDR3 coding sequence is TGTGCCAGCAGTTCTAGCGGGACAGGGGGCGGAGGCACTGAAGCTTTCTTT. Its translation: CASSSSGTGGGGTEAFF.

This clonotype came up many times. CDR3 in DNA: TGTGCCAGCAGCTTCGACAGGGAGCTTGGCTACACCTTC. Translated, it gives CASSFDRELGYTF. The chain couples TRBV7-2 to TRBJ1-2, with 7 bases lining up with TRBD1. CDR3 length equals 13 residues. Germline V gives CDR1 SGHTA, CDR2 FQGNSA. After removal of 3 bases from V and 7 bases from J, the junction contained 5 bases not matched to a gene.

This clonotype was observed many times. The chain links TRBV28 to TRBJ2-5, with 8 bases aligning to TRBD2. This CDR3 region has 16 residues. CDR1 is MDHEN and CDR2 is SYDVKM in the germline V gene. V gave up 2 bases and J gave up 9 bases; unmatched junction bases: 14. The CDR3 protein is CASSLVGRGPRGAQYF. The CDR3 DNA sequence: TGTGCCAGCAGTTTAGTCGGGAGGGGTCCTCGGGGAGCCCAGTACTTC.

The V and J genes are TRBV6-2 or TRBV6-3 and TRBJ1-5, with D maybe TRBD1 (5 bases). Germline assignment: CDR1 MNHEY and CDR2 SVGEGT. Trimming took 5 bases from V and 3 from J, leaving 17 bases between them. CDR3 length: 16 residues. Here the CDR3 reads CASSRSGGRINQPQHF. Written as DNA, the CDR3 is TGTGCCAGCAGTCGCTCCGGGGGGAGGATCAATCAGCCCCAGCATTTT.

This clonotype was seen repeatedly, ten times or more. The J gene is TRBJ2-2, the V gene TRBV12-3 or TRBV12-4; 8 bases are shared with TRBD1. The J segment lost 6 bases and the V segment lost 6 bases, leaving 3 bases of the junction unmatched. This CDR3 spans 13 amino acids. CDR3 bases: TGTGCCAGCAGGACGACAGGGGCCGGGGAGCTGTTTTTT. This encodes CASRTTGAGELFF.

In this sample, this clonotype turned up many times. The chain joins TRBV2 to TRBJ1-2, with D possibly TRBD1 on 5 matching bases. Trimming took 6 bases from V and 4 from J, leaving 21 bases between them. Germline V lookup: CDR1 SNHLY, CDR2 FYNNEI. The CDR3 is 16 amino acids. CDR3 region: CASSLLTVDLGYGYTF. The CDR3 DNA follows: TGTGCCAGCAGCCTCTTGACAGTCGACCTGGGCTATGGCTACACCTTC.

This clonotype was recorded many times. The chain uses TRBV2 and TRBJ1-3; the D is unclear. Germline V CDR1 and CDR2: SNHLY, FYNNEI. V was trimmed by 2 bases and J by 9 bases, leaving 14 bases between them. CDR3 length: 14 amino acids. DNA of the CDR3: TGTGCCAGCAGTGAAAGTCAGGCGTCGTCCACCATATATTTT. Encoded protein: CASSESQASSTIYF.

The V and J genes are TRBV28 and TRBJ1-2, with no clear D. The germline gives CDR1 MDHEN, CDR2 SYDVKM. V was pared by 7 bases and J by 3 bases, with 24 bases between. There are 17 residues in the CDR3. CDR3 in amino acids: CASNSVGRAGGHYGYTF. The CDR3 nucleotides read TGTGCCAGCAATTCGGTGGGCCGGGCCGGCGGCCACTATGGCTACACCTTC.

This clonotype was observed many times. In nucleotides, the CDR3 is TGTGCCAGCAGGGAGGAGGGGTTGAGGGCAGAGACCCAGTACTTC. Its translation is CASREEGLRAETQYF. This sequence joins TRBV7-9 and TRBJ2-5, with D possibly being TRBD2 (6 bases). Germline-derived CDR1 and CDR2 are SEHNR and FQNEAQ (reference sequence). This CDR3 comprises 15 residues. V was pared by 6 bases and J by 4 bases, with 18 bases between.